The 31 T cell receptor beta chains below all came from one sample that was sequenced in a study of blood T cell repertoires in COVID-19. TCRdb keeps only in-frame clones here, not all; method: immunoSEQ multiplex PCR. The profile shows around 260,000 clones, around 87% of them singletons. Material for sequencing was peripheral blood. Receptors originate from a woman aged 40 to 50 who had recovered from COVID-19.

V usage is TRBV5-6 and J usage is TRBJ2-5, with D unresolved. CDR1 and CDR2 from the germline V gene are SGHDT and YYEEEE. CDR3 length: 15 amino acids. The V gene lost 0 bases and the J gene lost 5 bases, with 14 bases spanning the gap. Here the CDR3 DNA reads TGTGCCAGCAGCTTGGTGAGGAAAGGTCTGGAGACCCAGTACTTC. This translates into CASSLVRKGLETQYF. The full variable domain, its missing parts supplied by reference TRBV5-6 and TRBJ2-5, is DAGVTQSPTHLIKTRGQQVTLRCSPKSGHDTVSWYQQALGQGPQFIFQYYEEEERQRGNFPDRFSGHQFPNYSSELNVNALLLGDSALYLCASSLVRKGLETQYFGPGTRLLVL.

The rearrangement joins TRBV9 to TRBJ1-1, with D possibly matching TRBD1 (6 bases). The CDR3 is made up of 13 amino acids. CDR1 is SGDLS, CDR2 YYNGEE, per germline. Trimming cost V 2 bases and J 6 bases, with 11 bases left between them. Here the CDR3 reads CASSVDSGAEAFF. The CDR3 coding sequence is TGTGCCAGCAGCGTGGACAGCGGGGCTGAAGCTTTCTTT.

The genes are TRBV9 and TRBJ1-6; 8 positions agree with TRBD1. Looked up from germline, CDR1 is SGDLS and CDR2 is YYNGEE. Losses at the gene ends were 2 bases for V and 3 bases for J; bases not matched to a gene: 10. CDR3 length: 18 amino acids. CDR3 in amino acids: CASSVSHDRGHYNSPLHF. The DNA of the CDR3 is TGTGCCAGCAGCGTTTCCCATGACAGGGGACACTATAATTCACCCCTCCACTTT.

The chain joins TRBV7-9 to TRBJ2-1; D gene unclear. The ends were cut back, 2 bases at V and 1 base at J, with 6 bases in the middle. Germline V gene lookup returns CDR1 SEHNR and CDR2 FQNEAQ (reference sequence). The CDR3 totals 14 residues. The CDR3 is CASSLMLSYNEQFF. Written as DNA, the CDR3 is TGTGCCAGCAGCTTAATGCTATCCTACAATGAGCAGTTCTTC.

V and J are TRBV27 and TRBJ1-6; no reliable D call. V shed 9 bases and J shed 7 bases, with 13 bases lying between them. CDR3 size: 13 residues. Germline V gene data show CDR1 as MNHEY and CDR2 as SMNVEV (reference sequence). The DNA for the CDR3 is TGTGCCAGTAGCACGGGTGGGAATTCACCCCTCCACTTT. Protein product: CASSTGGNSPLHF.

The chain is built from TRBV5-1 and TRBJ1-1; 10 positions agree with TRBD1. The CDR3 loop spans 18 amino acids. Germline V lookup: CDR1 SGHRS, CDR2 YFSETQ. V gave up 6 bases and J gave up 6 bases; unmatched junction bases: 20. The CDR3 loop is CASNRQGANSVFGAEAFF. CDR3 nucleotide sequence: TGCGCCAGCAACCGACAGGGGGCGAATTCGGTATTTGGGGCTGAAGCTTTCTTT. The variable domain in full, completed from reference TRBV5-1 and TRBJ1-1, reads KAGVTQTPRYLIKTRGQQVTLSCSPISGHRSVSWYQQTPGQGLQFLFEYFSETQRNKGNFPGRFSGRQFSNSRSEMNVSTLELGDSALYLCASNRQGANSVFGAEAFFGQGTRLTVV.

CDR3 region: CASSTAGDHANTGELFF. In DNA, the CDR3 is TGTGCCAGCAGCACAGCGGGGGACCACGCGAACACCGGGGAGCTGTTTTTT. The rearrangement uses TRBV28 and TRBJ2-2, with 8 positions matching TRBD2. The V segment lost 6 bases and the J segment 0 bases; nucleotides outside the gene matches: 9. This CDR3 region has 17 residues. Germline loops: CDR1 MDHEN, CDR2 SYDVKM.

This chain joins TRBV11-2 and TRBJ2-5; 11 bases agree with TRBD2. CDR3 length: 18 residues. Germline values: CDR1 SGHAT, CDR2 FQNNGV. V lost 3 bases, J lost 2 bases, and 11 bases stayed unmatched. Written as DNA, the CDR3 is TGTGCCAGCAGCTTGTTCGGAGGGTCTAGCGGGGGGCAAGAGACCCAGTACTTC. Translation: CASSLFGGSSGGQETQYF. Full variable domain (rest looked up from reference TRBV11-2 and TRBJ2-5): EAGVAQSPRYKIIEKRQSVAFWCNPISGHATLYWYQQILGQGPKLLIQFQNNGVVDDSQLPKDRFSAERLKGVDSTLKIQPAKLEDSAVYLCASSLFGGSSGGQETQYFGPGTRLLVL.

CDR3 DNA sequence: TGTGCCAGCAGTTATTCCTCAGGGTCTGAAGCTTTCTTT. Encoded protein: CASSYSSGSEAFF. V is TRBV6-6 and J is TRBJ1-1; TRBD1 might be the D (5 bases). Trimming removed 3 bases from V and 6 bases from J, with 11 bases in between. CDR3 length: 13 amino acids. Germline CDR1 reads MNHNY; CDR2 reads SVGAGI (reference sequence).

In DNA form, the CDR3 reads TGTGCCAGCAGCCTCCGGACTAGCGGGGGGATTTCAGATACGCAGTATTTT. Amino acid sequence: CASSLRTSGGISDTQYF. The J gene is TRBJ2-3, the V gene TRBV11-2, with 14 bases lining up with TRBD2. V dropped 5 bases and J dropped 4; count of bases not matched to a gene: 8. The length of the CDR3 is 17 residues. The V gene's germline CDR1 is SGHAT and CDR2 FQNNGV.

The rearrangement joins TRBV6-5 to TRBJ2-5; TRBD2 matches 9 bases. V was pared by 6 bases and J by 5 bases, with 7 bases of the junction left unmatched. Germline loops: CDR1 MNHEY, CDR2 SVGAGI. The CDR3 loop spans 14 amino acids. This CDR3 is CASSGSGGRETQYF. Here the CDR3 DNA reads TGTGCCAGCAGCGGCAGCGGGGGGCGTGAGACCCAGTACTTC.

V usage is TRBV27 and J usage is TRBJ2-7; D ambiguous. The CDR3 is 13 amino acids. CDR1 is MNHEY and CDR2 is SMNVEV in the germline V gene (reference sequence). V dropped 4 bases and J dropped 0 bases, with 7 bases sitting between them. DNA for the CDR3: TGTGCCAGCAGTTCCTCCAGCTCCTACGAGCAGTACTTC. Its protein product is CASSSSSSYEQYF.

V is TRBV20-1 and J is TRBJ1-2; 7 nucleotides agree with TRBD1. V was pared by 6 bases and J by 6 bases, with 1 base of the junction left unmatched. This CDR3 region has 10 residues. Per the germline V gene, CDR1 is DFQATT and CDR2 is SNEGSKA (reference sequence). The CDR3 nucleotides read TGCAGTGCAGGGGGCCATGGCTACACCTTC. This sequence encodes CSAGGHGYTF.

The rearrangement uses TRBV18 and TRBJ2-3, with TRBD1 matching 9 bases. Germline CDR1 and CDR2: KGHSH and LQKENI. There are 15 residues in the CDR3. With 2 bases clipped from V and 6 bases from J, the junction kept 6 bases outside the gene matches. This CDR3 reads CASSPIRQGEDTQYF. CDR3 nucleotides: TGTGCCAGCTCACCAATACGACAGGGGGAGGATACGCAGTATTTT.

The chain combines TRBV5-4 with TRBJ2-5; 12 nucleotides agree with TRBD2. V lost 1 base to trimming and J lost 4 bases; unmatched junction nucleotides: 2. There are 15 residues in the CDR3. Germline-derived CDR1 and CDR2 are SGHNT and YYREEE (reference sequence). The CDR3 loop reads CASSLPSGGAETQYF. The DNA of the CDR3 is TGTGCCAGCAGCTTGCCTAGCGGGGGGGCAGAGACCCAGTACTTC.

This chain links TRBV3-1 (or the pseudogene TRBV3-2) with TRBJ2-1, with 8 bases that match TRBD2. CDR1 and CDR2 from the germline V gene are LGHDT and YNNKEL (reference sequence). The trim removed 7 bases at V and 2 bases at J, leaving 7 bases unmatched. This CDR3 is 15 amino acids long. This CDR3 reads CASTPLAGPYNEQFF. CDR3 nucleotides: TGTGCCAGCACTCCGTTAGCGGGGCCCTACAATGAGCAGTTCTTC.

The chain is built from TRBV3-1 (or the pseudogene TRBV3-2) and TRBJ1-5; TRBD1 might be the D (6 bases). Trimming stripped 2 bases from V and 7 bases from J, with 12 bases between. The V gene's germline CDR1 is LGHDT and CDR2 YNNKEL (reference sequence). This CDR3 spans 14 amino acids. In DNA form, the CDR3 reads TGTGCCAGCAGCCAACGATCTGGACAGCAGCCCCAGCATTTT. It encodes CASSQRSGQQPQHF.

The V call is TRBV10-2, the J call TRBJ2-7; D perhaps matches TRBD2 (6 bases). CDR1 is WSHSY, CDR2 SAAADI, per germline. With 6 bases removed from V and 3 bases from J, the gap between germline ends came to 12 bases. CDR3 size: 13 residues. CDR3 in DNA: TGCGCCAGCAGGGGGGACTCCCTCTACGAGCAGTACTTC. It codes for CASRGDSLYEQYF.

The gene calls are TRBV20-1 and TRBJ1-5; weak D call: TRBD1 (5 bases). From germline, CDR1 is DFQATT and CDR2 SNEGSKA (reference sequence). Between the trimmed V and J ends, which lost 3 bases and 1 base, there was a span of 19 bases. This CDR3 region has 17 residues. This CDR3 reads CSASSRGGDVSNQPQHF. CDR3 DNA: TGCAGTGCTAGTTCGCGCGGGGGGGATGTGAGCAATCAGCCCCAGCATTTT.

The rearrangement links TRBV4-1 to TRBJ2-5; weak D call: TRBD1 (5 bases). Germline V gene data show CDR1 as MGHRA and CDR2 as YSYEKL. V was pared by 0 bases and J by 5 bases, with 10 bases between. This CDR3 spans 14 amino acids. DNA of the CDR3: TGCGCCAGCAGCCAAGACGGCAGGGTGGAGACCCAGTACTTC. Translation gives CASSQDGRVETQYF.

This chain's CDR3 is CASSQDWVFEQYF. The CDR3 DNA is TGTGCCAGCAGCCAGGACTGGGTTTTCGAGCAGTACTTC. The chain joins TRBV5-8 to TRBJ2-7; tentative D call: TRBD2 (5 bases). The CDR3 length is 13 residues. Trimming left V 4 bases short and J 6 bases short, with 14 bases between. Germline CDR1 SGHTS, CDR2 YDEGEE.

The rearrangement links TRBV7-2 to TRBJ2-5; the match to TRBD2 covers 12 bases. The ends lost 5 bases at V and 5 bases at J; junction bases unmatched: 6. Germline V lookup: CDR1 SGHTA, CDR2 FQGNSA. The CDR3 sequence is 15 residues long. CDR3 coding DNA: TGTGCCAGCAGCCTCCGGACTAGCGGGATGGAGACCCAGTACTTC. Protein sequence: CASSLRTSGMETQYF.

This clone was observed once. The chain links TRBV9 to TRBJ2-2, with 7 bases that match TRBD1. The CDR3 length is 17 residues. V shed 1 base and J 4 bases; nucleotides not matched to a gene: 10. Germline V gene sequence: CDR1 SGDLS, CDR2 YYNGEE. Written as DNA, the CDR3 is TGTGCCAGCAGCGTACAAAGACAGGGTATCGTCACCGGGGAGCTGTTTTTT. Encoded protein: CASSVQRQGIVTGELFF.

The rearrangement links TRBV2 to TRBJ2-1; TRBD2 matches at 10 bases. The germline gives CDR1 SNHLY, CDR2 FYNNEI. CDR3 size: 15 residues. V dropped 7 bases and J dropped 3; count of bases not matched to a gene: 6. CDR3 sequence reads: CASMGAGGDYNEQFF. The DNA for the CDR3 is TGTGCCAGCATGGGAGCGGGGGGGGACTACAATGAGCAGTTCTTC.

The chain couples TRBV29-1 to TRBJ2-1, with D maybe TRBD1 (5 bases). Germline V CDR1 and CDR2: SQVTM, ANQGSEA. This CDR3 has 13 amino acids. V lost 4 bases and J lost 4, with 11 bases in between. The chain's CDR3 is CSVAPGAYNEQFF. In DNA form, the CDR3 reads TGCAGCGTTGCGCCTGGGGCGTACAATGAGCAGTTCTTC.

The chain carries TRBV7-2 and TRBJ2-3, with D tentatively TRBD2 (6 bases). CDR3 size: 13 residues. The V gene's germline CDR1 is SGHTA and CDR2 FQGNSA. V lost 1 base and J lost 4, with 6 bases in between. For the CDR3, the DNA is TGTGCCAGCAGCTTAGGGGGGGCAGATACGCAGTATTTT. This gives the protein CASSLGGADTQYF.

The V call is TRBV5-5, the J call TRBJ1-4; unclear D gene. V was cut by 4 bases and J by 8 bases, with 12 bases left in between. CDR3 size: 13 residues. The germline V gene encodes CDR1 SGHKS and CDR2 YYEKEE (reference sequence). For the CDR3, the DNA is TGTGCCAGCAGCCCCCCCGGGTTCGAAAAACTGTTTTTT. Its translation: CASSPPGFEKLFF.

The J gene is TRBJ1-1, the V gene TRBV27; possibly TRBD1 for D (5 bases). V gave up 3 bases and J gave up 0 bases, with 11 bases separating them. CDR1 and CDR2 from the germline V gene are MNHEY and SMNVEV (reference sequence). The CDR3 totals 15 residues. Here the CDR3 DNA reads TGTGCCAGCAGTTTTGAGGGGAGGGTGAACACTGAAGCTTTCTTT. Its translation is CASSFEGRVNTEAFF.

The gene calls are TRBV19 and TRBJ1-1; D remains ambiguous. The CDR3 runs to 14 residues. V lost 3 bases and J 2 bases, leaving 10 bases between the germline ends. Germline V gene sequence: CDR1 LNHDA, CDR2 SQIVND (reference sequence). This CDR3 is CASSIGVLNTEAFF. In DNA, the CDR3 is TGTGCCAGTAGTATCGGGGTCCTTAACACTGAAGCTTTCTTT.

The chain is built from TRBV5-4 and TRBJ2-3; a weak D match, TRBD2 (5 bases). V dropped 1 base and J dropped 6 bases, with 9 bases sitting between them. The CDR3 is 13 amino acids. Germline values: CDR1 SGHNT, CDR2 YYREEE (reference sequence). CDR3 sequence: CASSLSGGDTQYF. The CDR3 DNA is TGTGCCAGCAGCTTGAGCGGCGGGGATACGCAGTATTTT.

The chain couples TRBV5-8 to TRBJ1-2; D might be TRBD1 (6 bases). This CDR3 has 14 residues. Germline CDR1 reads SGHTS; CDR2 reads YDEGEE. The ends were cut back, 1 base at V and 4 bases at J, with 11 bases in the middle. The CDR3 protein is CASSLRDILYGYTF. For the CDR3, the DNA is TGTGCCAGCAGCTTGAGGGACATTCTCTATGGCTACACCTTC. The complete variable domain, with remaining parts taken from reference TRBV5-8 and TRBJ1-2, reads EAGVTQSPTHLIKTRGQQATLRCSPISGHTSVYWYQQALGLGLQFLLWYDEGEERNRGNFPPRFSGRQFPNYSSELNVNALELEDSALYLCASSLRDILYGYTFGSGTRLTVV.